A single TCR beta chain is shown here with its context. The data stem from a study of blood T cell repertoires in COVID-19. At the level of the study: Sites across the United States, Italy and Spain contributed samples from acute and convalescent COVID-19.

Sequencing used immunoSEQ multiplex PCR; TCRdb keeps in-frame clones, though not all of them. The sample records roughly 71,000 clones, roughly 85% being singletons. Trimming at V came to 5 bases and at J to 6 bases, leaving 6 bases not matched to a gene. The V gene's germline CDR1 is MGHDK and CDR2 SYGVNS. The CDR3 runs 13 residues. The material sequenced was peripheral blood. The V gene is TRBV25-1, the J gene TRBJ1-2; TRBD1 matches 7 bases. The clonotype comes from a man aged 50 to 60 with acute or convalescent COVID-19. DNA for the CDR3: TGTGCCAGCAGTCCGACAGGGATTAATGGCTACACCTTC. Amino acids: CASSPTGINGYTF.